The source of this T cell receptor (beta chain) is a study of T cell responses to AZD1222 COVID-19 vaccine. Study conclusions and caveats: In all cases, repertoires were sampled only after the peak T cell response. Recipients of AZD1222 seropositive at baseline numbered only five or six. Among vaccine-associated CD4 TCRs, coverage spanned spike, with dominance at 160-218 and 743-854. Epitopes outside B.1.351 and B.1.1.7 mutated regions reportedly drew nearly half of spike TCRs.

The length of the CDR3 is 15 residues. The V gene's germline CDR1 is LNHDA and CDR2 SQIVND (reference sequence). V gave up 8 bases and J gave up 6 bases; unmatched junction bases: 9. Of note for this clone: Its specificity is unknown.

Sequencing was performed with immunoSEQ multiplex PCR; in TCRdb, only in-frame clones are kept and a portion is missing. The data contain about 120,000 clones, 75% to 90% of them singletons. The sample in question was peripheral blood, obtained on day 0 of AZD1222 vaccination. This chain connects TRBV19 to TRBJ2-1; 11 nucleotides agree with TRBD2. The TCR originated in an adult in good health. This CDR3 is CASSYSGRVSNEQFF. DNA of the CDR3: TGTGCCAGTTCTTATAGCGGGAGGGTCTCCAATGAGCAGTTCTTC.